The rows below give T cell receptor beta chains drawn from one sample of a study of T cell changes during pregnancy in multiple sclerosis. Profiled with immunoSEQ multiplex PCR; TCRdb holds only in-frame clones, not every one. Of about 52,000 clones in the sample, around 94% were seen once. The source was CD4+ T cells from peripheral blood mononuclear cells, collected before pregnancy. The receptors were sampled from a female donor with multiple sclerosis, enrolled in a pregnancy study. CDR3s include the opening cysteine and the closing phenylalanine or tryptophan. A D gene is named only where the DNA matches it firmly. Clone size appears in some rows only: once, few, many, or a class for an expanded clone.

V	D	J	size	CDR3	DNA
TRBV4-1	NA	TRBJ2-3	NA	CASSQVLSTDTQYF	TGCGCCAGCAGCCAAGTCCTTAGCACAGATACGCAGTATTTT
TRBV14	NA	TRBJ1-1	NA	CASSQELGAIAEAFF	TGTGCCAGCAGCCAAGAACTGGGGGCAATCGCTGAAGCTTTCTTT
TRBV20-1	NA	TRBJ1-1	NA	CSARGGPEAFF	TGCAGTGCTCGAGGGGGGCCTGAAGCTTTCTTT
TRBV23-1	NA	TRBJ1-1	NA	CASSQGTGQQGNTEAFF	TGCGCCAGCAGTCAGGGTACAGGGCAACAGGGGAACACTGAAGCTTTCTTT
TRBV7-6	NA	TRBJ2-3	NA	CASSLKGGYTDTQYF	TGTGCCAGCAGCTTAAAAGGAGGGTACACAGATACGCAGTATTTT
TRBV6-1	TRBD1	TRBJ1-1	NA	CASSEPLTGLTGTEAFF	TGTGCCAGCAGTGAACCACTGACAGGGCTAACGGGCACTGAAGCTTTCTTT
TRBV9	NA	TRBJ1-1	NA	CASSDPTGTPNTEAFF	TGTGCCAGCAGCGACCCTACCGGGACACCGAACACTGAAGCTTTCTTT
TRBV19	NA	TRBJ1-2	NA	CASSIGADYGYTF	TGTGCCAGTAGTATTGGCGCGGACTATGGCTACACCTTC
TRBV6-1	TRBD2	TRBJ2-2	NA	CASSDLAGGLGGELFF	TGTGCCAGCAGTGATCTGGCGGGAGGGCTGGGCGGGGAGCTGTTTTTT
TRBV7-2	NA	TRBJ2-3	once	CASSPFVADTQYF	TGTGCCAGCAGCCCCTTCGTAGCTGATACGCAGTATTTT
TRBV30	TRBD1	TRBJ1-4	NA	CAWNRQGNPNEKLFF	TGTGCCTGGAATCGACAGGGCAACCCTAATGAAAAACTGTTTTTT
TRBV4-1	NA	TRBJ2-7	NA	CASSHLGLGVEQYF	TGCGCCAGCAGCCACCTAGGACTGGGAGTCGAGCAGTACTTC
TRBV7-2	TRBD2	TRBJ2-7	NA	CASSSGTSGTYEQYF	TGTGCCAGCAGCTCCGGGACTAGCGGGACCTACGAGCAGTACTTC
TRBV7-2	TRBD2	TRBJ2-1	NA	CASSTNGGRYNEQFF	TGTGCCAGCAGTACCAACGGCGGGAGATACAATGAGCAGTTCTTC
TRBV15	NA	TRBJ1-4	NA	CATGGGFGGKLFF	TGTGCCACCGGGGGCGGGTTTGGGGGAAAACTGTTTTTT
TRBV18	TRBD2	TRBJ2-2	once	CASSQVAGGSGELFF	TGTGCCAGCTCACAAGTAGCGGGAGGATCGGGGGAGCTGTTTTTT
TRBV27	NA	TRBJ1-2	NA	CASSLYQGISYGYTF	TGTGCCAGCAGTTTATATCAGGGGATCTCCTATGGCTACACCTTC
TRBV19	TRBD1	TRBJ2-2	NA	CASGGQGAPGELFF	TGTGCCAGTGGGGGACAGGGGGCCCCCGGGGAGCTGTTTTTT
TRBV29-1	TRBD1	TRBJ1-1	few	CSVGQGDTEAFF	TGCAGCGTGGGACAGGGAGACACTGAAGCTTTCTTT
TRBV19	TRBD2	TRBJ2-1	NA	CASSIVLAGVSEQFF	TGTGCCAGTAGTATAGTGCTAGCGGGAGTGAGTGAGCAGTTCTTC
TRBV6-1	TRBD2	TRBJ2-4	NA	CASRESSGRAGENIQYF	TGTGCCAGCAGGGAATCTAGCGGGAGGGCAGGGGAAAACATTCAGTACTTC
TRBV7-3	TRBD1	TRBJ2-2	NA	CASSSSGGWDTGELFF	TGTGCCAGCAGCTCCTCAGGGGGCTGGGACACCGGGGAGCTGTTTTTT
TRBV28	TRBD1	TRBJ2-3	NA	CASRNSDRGRTDTQYF	TGTGCCAGCAGGAATTCGGACAGGGGGCGCACAGATACGCAGTATTTT
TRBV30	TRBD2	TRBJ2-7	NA	CACSGSEAFYEQYF	TGTGCCTGTAGCGGGAGTGAGGCCTTCTACGAGCAGTACTTC
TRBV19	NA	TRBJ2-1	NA	CASSTVAVSPREQFF	TGTGCCAGTAGTACGGTAGCGGTCTCCCCTAGGGAGCAGTTCTTC
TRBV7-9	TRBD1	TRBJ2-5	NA	CASSDRGQMETQYF	TGTGCCAGCAGCGACAGGGGCCAGATGGAGACCCAGTACTTC
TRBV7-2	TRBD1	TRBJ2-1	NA	CASSLGTGYNEQFF	TGTGCCAGCAGCTTGGGGACAGGCTACAATGAGCAGTTCTTC
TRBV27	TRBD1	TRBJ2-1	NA	CASSLPGGNEQFF	TGTGCCAGCAGTTTACCAGGGGGCAATGAGCAGTTCTTC
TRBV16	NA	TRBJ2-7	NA	CASSPSQGTYEQYF	TGTGCCAGCAGCCCCTCGCAGGGAACCTACGAGCAGTACTTC
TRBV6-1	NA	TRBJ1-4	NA	CASSEGGANEKLFF	TGTGCCAGCAGTGAAGGGGGGGCTAATGAAAAACTGTTTTTT
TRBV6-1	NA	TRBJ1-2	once	CASAVVDYGYTF	TGTGCCAGCGCCGTAGTTGACTATGGCTACACCTTC
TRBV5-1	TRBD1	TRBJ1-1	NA	CASSSKWTGGLYTEAFF	TGCGCCAGCAGCTCGAAATGGACAGGGGGCCTGTACACTGAAGCTTTCTTT
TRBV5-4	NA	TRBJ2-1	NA	CASSLNPTRTYNEQFF	TGTGCCAGCAGCTTGAACCCAACCAGGACCTACAATGAGCAGTTCTTC
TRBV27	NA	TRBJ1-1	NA	CASSLSGGGLTEAFF	TGTGCCAGCAGTTTATCGGGGGGGGGTCTAACTGAAGCTTTCTTT
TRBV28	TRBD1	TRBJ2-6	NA	CASSGARGTGGAGANVLTF	TGTGCCAGCAGTGGCGCTCGCGGGACAGGGGGCGCTGGGGCCAACGTCCTGACTTTC
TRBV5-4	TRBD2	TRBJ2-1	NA	CASSRGLAGGGEQFF	TGTGCCAGCAGCCGTGGACTAGCGGGAGGAGGTGAGCAGTTCTTC
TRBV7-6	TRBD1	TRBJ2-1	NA	CASSPGQTNEQFF	TGTGCCAGCAGCCCGGGACAGACCAATGAGCAGTTCTTC
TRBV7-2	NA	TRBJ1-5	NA	CASSLLPRGSNQPQHF	TGTGCCAGCAGCTTATTGCCTAGGGGGAGCAATCAGCCCCAGCATTTT
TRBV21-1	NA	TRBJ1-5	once	CASSKGDRQNQPQHF	TGTGCCAGCAGCAAAGGGGACAGGCAGAATCAGCCCCAGCATTTT
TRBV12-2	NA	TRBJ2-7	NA	CASRLAAEEDGKVSRVEQYF	TGTGCAAGTCGCTTAGCAGCTGAAGAAGACGGCAAGGTTTCCCGGGTCGAGCAGTACTTC
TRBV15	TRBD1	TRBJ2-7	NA	CATSPTGHYEQYF	TGTGCCACCAGCCCGACAGGGCACTACGAGCAGTACTTC
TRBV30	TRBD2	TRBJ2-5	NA	CAWSWLAGGETQYF	TGTGCCTGGTCCTGGCTAGCGGGAGGGGAGACCCAGTACTTC
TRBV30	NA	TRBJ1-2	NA	CAWTARANYGYTF	TGTGCCTGGACAGCGAGAGCTAACTATGGCTACACCTTC